Below are 27 T cell receptor beta chains sequenced from a single sample in a study of blood T cell repertoires in COVID-19. The repertoire was sequenced with immunoSEQ multiplex PCR; TCRdb's copy has only in-frame clones and lacks some. The table has approximately 380,000 clones, 85% to 90% seen once. Specimen: PBMCs or T cells enriched from blood (not recorded which). Source of these receptors: a woman aged 18-29 years who had recovered from COVID-19.

J is TRBJ2-3 and V is TRBV4-2; no clear D gene. Germline assignment: CDR1 LGHNA and CDR2 YNFKEQ. This CDR3 contains 14 residues. With 6 bases removed from V and 2 bases from J, the gap between germline ends came to 12 bases. The CDR3 loop is CASSPGPFTDTQYF. The DNA of the CDR3 is TGTGCCAGCAGTCCTGGGCCCTTCACAGATACGCAGTATTTT.

V usage is TRBV4-1 and J usage is TRBJ1-2; 9 nucleotides match TRBD1. J gave up 6 bases and V 2 bases, and 4 bases lay outside the gene matches. The CDR3 has 14 amino acids. Germline V CDR1 and CDR2: MGHRA, YSYEKL. CDR3 in amino acids: CASSQPGQGNGYTF. Written as DNA, the CDR3 is TGCGCCAGCAGCCAACCCGGACAGGGGAATGGCTACACCTTC.

This clone was counted once. The chain recombines TRBV10-2 with TRBJ1-1; 8 positions match TRBD1. Germline loops: CDR1 WSHSY, CDR2 SAAADI. V lost 3 bases, J lost 1 base, and 4 bases stayed unmatched. CDR3 length: 15 residues. CDR3 amino acids: CASSDPGTGNTEAFF. For the CDR3, the DNA is TGCGCCAGCAGTGACCCCGGGACAGGGAACACTGAAGCTTTCTTT.

The chain employs TRBV6-5 and TRBJ1-1; D is unclear. The CDR3 totals 13 residues. Between the trimmed V and J ends, which lost 9 bases and 1 base, there was a span of 12 bases. CDR1 and CDR2 (germline): MNHEY, SVGAGI. CDR3 in amino acids: CASTRGENTEAFF. The DNA for the CDR3 is TGTGCCAGTACAAGAGGAGAGAACACTGAAGCTTTCTTT.

The CDR3 DNA follows: TGCGCCAGCAGCTTGTCTAAGGGGCTTAGCGAGCAGTACTTC. Its translation is CASSLSKGLSEQYF. V and J are TRBV5-1 and TRBJ2-7; D perhaps matches TRBD1 (5 bases). The germline V gene has CDR1 SGHRS and CDR2 YFSETQ. CDR3 length: 14 residues. V dropped 1 base and J dropped 6 bases, with 14 bases sitting between them.

The chain combines TRBV11-3 with TRBJ1-1; the D is unclear. This CDR3 has 15 amino acids. The germline V gene encodes CDR1 SGHNT and CDR2 YENEEA. V dropped 2 bases and J dropped 1 base, with 11 bases sitting between them. The CDR3 region is CASSLSSQRNTEAFF. CDR3 DNA sequence: TGTGCCAGCAGCTTAAGTTCCCAGCGGAACACTGAAGCTTTCTTT.

This chain uses TRBV11-2 with TRBJ2-7; perhaps TRBD1 as D (6 bases). The germline V and J ends were trimmed by 4 bases and 2 bases, with 15 bases remaining between them. Germline V gene data show CDR1 as SGHAT and CDR2 as FQNNGV. The CDR3 totals 15 residues. CDR3 nucleotides: TGTGCCAGCAGCTCCTATTTCAGGGGCACCTACGAGCAGTACTTC. It is translated as CASSSYFRGTYEQYF.

The chain employs TRBV27 and TRBJ2-7, with D hard to call. The CDR3 is 13 amino acids. Trimming removed 3 bases from V and 3 bases from J, with 9 bases in between. From germline, CDR1 is MNHEY and CDR2 SMNVEV (reference sequence). CDR3: CASSFSRFYEQYF. The CDR3 DNA is TGTGCCAGCAGTTTTAGCCGGTTCTACGAGCAGTACTTC.

This clone was picked up one time. The sample contains more than one DNA sequence encoding this CDR3. The rearrangement links TRBV30 to TRBJ1-5; perhaps TRBD1 as D (5 bases). Trimming removed 5 bases at V and 7 bases at J, with 12 bases between. The CDR3 spans 12 residues. Per the germline V gene, CDR1 is GTSNPN and CDR2 is SVGIG (reference sequence). CDR3: CAWEGSGQPQHF. The CDR3 DNA reads TGTGCCTGGGAGGGGTCGGGCCAGCCCCAGCATTTT. The complete variable domain, with remaining parts taken from reference TRBV30 and TRBJ1-5, reads SQTIHQWPATLVQPVGSPLSLECTVEGTSNPNLYWYRQAAGRGLQLLFYSVGIGQISSEVPQNLSASRPQDRQFILSSKKLLLSDSGFYLCAWEGSGQPQHFGDGTRLSIL.

The chain links TRBV5-5 to TRBJ1-2; 7 nucleotides line up with TRBD1. The CDR3 runs 14 residues. After removal of 0 bases from V and 6 bases from J, the junction contained 5 bases not matched to a gene. Germline loops: CDR1 SGHKS, CDR2 YYEKEE (reference sequence). CDR3 sequence: CASSLAEGANGYTF. As DNA, the CDR3 is TGTGCCAGCAGCTTGGCGGAGGGGGCAAATGGCTACACCTTC.

The J gene is TRBJ1-5, the V gene TRBV19, with D maybe TRBD1 (6 bases). Germline CDR1 and CDR2: LNHDA and SQIVND (reference sequence). The CDR3 sequence is 17 residues long. V shed 8 bases and J shed 1 base, with 21 bases lying between them. The CDR3, as DNA: TGTGCCAGTGGACGTGGCGGGGGGCAGAGCAGCAATCAGCCCCAGCATTTT. Translating it yields CASGRGGGQSSNQPQHF.

V and J are TRBV7-3 and TRBJ2-1; 7 nucleotides match TRBD1. Germline V CDR1 and CDR2: SGHTA, FQGTGA. CDR3 length equals 15 residues. V trimming: 5 bases; J trimming: 5 bases; junction bases outside the gene matches: 9. CDR3 in DNA: TGTGCCAGCAGCCCGGACAGGCGGCCCCACAATGAGCAGTTCTTC. Protein product: CASSPDRRPHNEQFF.

In DNA form, the CDR3 reads TGTGCCAGCAGCTTTGGACAGTCTCGCGAGCAGTACTTC. This gives the protein CASSFGQSREQYF. V gene TRBV12-3 or TRBV12-4 combines with J gene TRBJ2-7; a weak D match, TRBD1 (6 bases). Between the trimmed V and J ends, which lost 6 bases and 6 bases, there was a span of 15 bases. The CDR3 covers 13 residues.

On this clone itself: Other nucleotide sequences from this sample produce the same CDR3. V is TRBV9 and J is TRBJ2-1, with a tentative D call TRBD1 (6 bases). Germline lookup yields CDR1 SGDLS and CDR2 YYNGEE. V lost 2 bases to trimming and J lost 1 base, with 10 bases between them. CDR3 length equals 15 residues. CDR3 DNA sequence: TGTGCCAGCAGCGTTGCAGGGGAATCCTACAATGAGCAGTTCTTC. Translation: CASSVAGESYNEQFF.

V and J are TRBV29-1 and TRBJ1-1, with a possible D match to TRBD1 (5 bases). Trimming left V 6 bases short and J 4 bases short, with 15 bases between. Germline CDR1 and CDR2: SQVTM and ANQGSEA. The CDR3 is made up of 13 amino acids. CDR3 protein: CSVGGTLGTEAFF. The CDR3 nucleotides are TGCAGCGTGGGGGGAACCCTAGGCACTGAAGCTTTCTTT.

The chain couples TRBV10-3 to TRBJ2-1; weak D call: TRBD2 (6 bases). Germline-derived CDR1 and CDR2 are ENHRY and SYGVKD. V shed 6 bases and J shed 6 bases, with 15 bases lying between them. This CDR3 contains 14 residues. CDR3 loop: CAISDLGGANEQFF. The CDR3, as DNA: TGTGCCATCAGCGATCTGGGGGGAGCCAATGAGCAGTTCTTC.

The chain has TRBV9 and TRBJ2-7; 8 bases fit TRBD1. The CDR3 is 15 amino acids. The germline CDR1 and CDR2 sequences are SGDLS and YYNGEE. V gave up 0 bases and J gave up 2 bases; unmatched junction bases: 4. The CDR3 sequence: CASSVDWTGPYEQYF. The CDR3 DNA is TGTGCCAGCAGCGTAGACTGGACAGGGCCCTACGAGCAGTACTTC.

The genes are TRBV7-3 and TRBJ2-1; 9 bases line up with TRBD2. The germline CDR1 and CDR2 sequences are SGHTA and FQGTGA. CDR3 length: 15 amino acids. V lost 5 bases to trimming and J lost 4 bases; unmatched junction nucleotides: 6. The CDR3 sequence: CASSLERGEYNEQFF. The CDR3, as DNA: TGTGCCAGCAGCCTAGAGCGGGGGGAGTACAATGAGCAGTTCTTC. Full variable domain (outside the CDR3, taken from reference TRBV7-3 and TRBJ2-1): GAGVSQTPSNKVTEKGKYVELRCDPISGHTALYWYRQSLGQGPEFLIYFQGTGAADDSGLPNDRFFAVRPEGSVSTLKIQRTERGDSAVYLCASSLERGEYNEQFFGPGTRLTVL.

The chain is built from TRBV6-5 and TRBJ2-1; 7 bases agree with TRBD1. V dropped 6 bases and J dropped 2; count of bases not matched to a gene: 7. The CDR3 is 15 residues long. Germline assignment: CDR1 MNHEY and CDR2 SVGAGI. The CDR3 DNA follows: TGTGCCAGCAGCCCCTCCGGGACAGCCTACAATGAGCAGTTCTTC. Translation gives CASSPSGTAYNEQFF.

The genes are TRBV7-3 and TRBJ1-2, with TRBD1 matching over 9 bases. The CDR3 is made up of 14 amino acids. From germline, CDR1 is SGHTA and CDR2 FQGTGA. V dropped 2 bases and J dropped 4; count of bases not matched to a gene: 2. The CDR3 sequence: CASSLPGQGYGYTF. The CDR3 DNA sequence: TGTGCCAGCAGCTTACCGGGACAGGGCTATGGCTACACCTTC. The full variable domain, its missing parts supplied by reference TRBV7-3 and TRBJ1-2, is GAGVSQTPSNKVTEKGKYVELRCDPISGHTALYWYRQSLGQGPEFLIYFQGTGAADDSGLPNDRFFAVRPEGSVSTLKIQRTERGDSAVYLCASSLPGQGYGYTFGSGTRLTVV.

This clone was observed a single time. The chain recombines TRBV28 with TRBJ1-2, with 8 positions matching TRBD1. The CDR3 contains 15 residues. After removal of 1 base from V and 7 bases from J, the junction contained 8 bases not matched to a gene. Germline V gene sequence: CDR1 MDHEN, CDR2 SYDVKM. The CDR3 DNA follows: TGTGCCAGCAGTTTATTCGTTCAGGGGGCAGGTGGCTACACCTTC. Protein: CASSLFVQGAGGYTF.

The rearrangement joins TRBV28 to TRBJ1-2; 9 bases agree with TRBD1. In germline, CDR1 is MDHEN, CDR2 SYDVKM. V was clipped by 6 bases and J by 7 bases; unmatched bases: 9. CDR3 length: 14 residues. The CDR3 DNA sequence: TGTGCCAGCAGCCCCGGGACAGGGATTTTTGGCTACACCTTC. Its translation is CASSPGTGIFGYTF.

The rearrangement uses TRBV6-1 and TRBJ2-7, with TRBD1 identical over 8 bases. The germline CDR1 and CDR2 sequences are MNHNS and SASEGT. V gave up 2 bases and J gave up 6 bases; unmatched junction bases: 3. This CDR3 has 13 residues. CDR3 protein: CASSESTGGEQYF. In DNA, the CDR3 is TGTGCCAGCAGTGAATCAACAGGGGGCGAGCAGTACTTC.

The table lists this clone with a count of one. This rearrangement joins TRBV30 to TRBJ1-4; D gene ambiguous. The V end was cut by 2 bases, the J end by 5 bases, with 6 bases between. The CDR3 extends over 12 amino acids. Germline V gene data show CDR1 as GTSNPN and CDR2 as SVGIG (reference sequence). The CDR3 sequence: CAWSPSNEKLFF. CDR3 DNA sequence: TGTGCCTGGAGTCCGTCGAATGAAAAACTGTTTTTT. Full variable domain (outside the CDR3, taken from reference TRBV30 and TRBJ1-4): SQTIHQWPATLVQPVGSPLSLECTVEGTSNPNLYWYRQAAGRGLQLLFYSVGIGQISSEVPQNLSASRPQDRQFILSSKKLLLSDSGFYLCAWSPSNEKLFFGSGTQLSVL.

The V call is TRBV7-2, the J call TRBJ2-3; 7 bases agree with TRBD1. J was trimmed by 0 bases and V by 2 bases; bases with no gene match: 2. Germline-derived CDR1 and CDR2 are SGHTA and FQGNSA. The CDR3 consists of 15 residues. The CDR3 region is CASSLRGRSTDTQYF. The CDR3 coding sequence is TGTGCCAGCAGCTTAAGGGGGCGCAGCACAGATACGCAGTATTTT.

The chain is built from TRBV14 and TRBJ2-1; the D gene is possibly TRBD2 (6 bases). The germline V and J ends were trimmed by 4 bases and 2 bases, with 12 bases remaining between them. Germline V gene lookup returns CDR1 SGHDN and CDR2 FVKESK. The CDR3 loop spans 15 amino acids. The CDR3 coding sequence is TGTGCCAGCAGCCGTCACAGGACTACCTACAATGAGCAGTTCTTC. Its translation: CASSRHRTTYNEQFF.

This chain uses TRBV5-6 with TRBJ2-5; D is ambiguous. Germline CDR1 is SGHDT and CDR2 is YYEEEE. The CDR3 is 14 amino acids. Between the trimmed V and J ends, which lost 1 base and 2 bases, there was a span of 9 bases. The CDR3 is CASSLYPLQETQYF. The DNA of the CDR3 is TGTGCCAGCAGCTTGTATCCGCTACAAGAGACCCAGTACTTC.